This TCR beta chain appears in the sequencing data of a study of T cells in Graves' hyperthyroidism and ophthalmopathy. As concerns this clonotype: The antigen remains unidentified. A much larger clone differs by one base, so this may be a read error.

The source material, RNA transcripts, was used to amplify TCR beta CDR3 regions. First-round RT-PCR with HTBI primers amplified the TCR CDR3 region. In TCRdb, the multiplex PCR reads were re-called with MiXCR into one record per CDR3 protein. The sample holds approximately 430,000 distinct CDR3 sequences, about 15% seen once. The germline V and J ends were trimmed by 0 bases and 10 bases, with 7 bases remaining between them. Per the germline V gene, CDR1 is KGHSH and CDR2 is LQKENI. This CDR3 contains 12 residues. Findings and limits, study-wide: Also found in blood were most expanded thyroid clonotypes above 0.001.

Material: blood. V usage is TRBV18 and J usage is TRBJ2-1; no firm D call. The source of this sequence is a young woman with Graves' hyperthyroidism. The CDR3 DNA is TGTGCCAGCTCACCACCTTCTCTCGAGCAGTTCTTC. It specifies CASSPPSLEQFF.